The clone carrying this T cell receptor (beta chain) was observed a few times. These data are taken from a study of T cells in Graves' hyperthyroidism and ophthalmopathy. Pregnant or lactating patients were excluded, as were those with uncontrolled infection or other autoimmune disease. Based on clinical symptoms, serum thyroxine and TRAb, thyroid ultrasound and orbital computed tomography, diagnoses were reached. An approximately 10 ml volume of fresh peripheral blood provided the PBMCs. The investigators amplified TCR beta CDR3 regions from RNA transcripts. The primer set for the first-round RT-PCR of the TCR CDR3 was HTBI. TCRdb analysed the multiplex PCR reads with MiXCR anew, one entry per CDR3 protein. This table holds 350,000 to 450,000 distinct CDR3 sequences, around 14% found once. The CDR3 sequence is 16 residues long. The germline gives CDR1 SGHNT, CDR2 YYREEE (reference sequence). V gave up 3 bases and J gave up 9 bases, with 24 bases separating them.

Material for sequencing was blood. This TCR came from a woman between 55 and 75 years old with Graves' hyperthyroidism. The V and J genes are TRBV5-4 and TRBJ2-5; D is possibly TRBD1 or TRBD2 (5 bases each). The CDR3 DNA sequence: TGTGCCAGCAGCTCCCACGACGGGACGCCCAATGTGGCCCAGTACTTC. It yields the protein CASSSHDGTPNVAQYF.